The clone carrying this TCR beta chain was seen ten or more times. Antigen: not known. This CDR3 region has 14 residues. V gave up 5 bases and J gave up 7 bases, with 18 bases separating them. CDR1 is SGHVS, CDR2 FQNEAQ, per germline. This sample is drawn from a study of Graves' ophthalmopathy and Graves' hyperthyroidism. Across the whole study: Before any treatment was given, at initial diagnosis, peripheral blood was collected. Whole-study results and caveats: With approximately 88% sensitivity and about 83% specificity, a 13-signature model separated ophthalmopathy from stable hyperthyroidism.

Diagnosis used clinical symptoms, serum thyroxine, TRAb, thyroid ultrasound and orbital computed tomography. The authors used Ficoll-Paque density gradient centrifugation to separate PBMCs. The input was approximately 10 ml of fresh peripheral blood. As the template, RNA transcripts were used to amplify TCR beta CDR3 regions. First-round RT-PCR relied on HTBI primers, and a second-round multiplex PCR came next. TCRdb itself ran the multiplex PCR reads through MiXCR, one entry per CDR3 protein. The sample lists approximately 380,000 distinct CDR3 sequences, around 20% occurring once. The sample taken for sequencing was peripheral blood. The gene calls are TRBV7-8 and TRBJ2-7; D tentatively fits TRBD1 or TRBD2 (5 bases each). The clonotype was recovered from a woman aged 18-35 years with stable Graves' hyperthyroidism. CDR3 nucleotide sequence: TGTGCCAGCAGCCGCCGGCAGTGGGGGTTTGAGCAGTACTTC. This sequence encodes CASSRRQWGFEQYF.